This note documents a single TCR beta chain sequence. The CDR3 is 15 amino acids. The germline V gene encodes CDR1 MGHDK and CDR2 SYGVNS. V gave up 5 bases and J gave up 2 bases; unmatched junction bases: 6. The entry originates in a study of blood T cell repertoires in COVID-19. In the study overall: From the United States, Italy and Spain came samples of acute and convalescent COVID-19. Sample material is recorded as cDNA or gDNA derived from T cells, B-cell-depleted T cells, or PBMCs.

Original analysis: Estimation of nucleated cell counts relied on the amplification of reference gene primers. The table came from immunoSEQ multiplex PCR; TCRdb's copy has only in-frame clones and leaves some out. The DNA was the basis for D and trimming; V, J and clone size are from that table. The sample yields 75,000 to 90,000 clones, about four fifths seen once. This clonotype originated in a woman aged 40 to 50 with active or convalescent COVID-19. Material: peripheral blood. V and J are TRBV25-1 and TRBJ2-1, with TRBD1 identical over 7 bases. The CDR3 DNA is TGTGCCAGCAGTATAGACAGGGCCACCTACAATGAGCAGTTCTTC. Protein: CASSIDRATYNEQFF.